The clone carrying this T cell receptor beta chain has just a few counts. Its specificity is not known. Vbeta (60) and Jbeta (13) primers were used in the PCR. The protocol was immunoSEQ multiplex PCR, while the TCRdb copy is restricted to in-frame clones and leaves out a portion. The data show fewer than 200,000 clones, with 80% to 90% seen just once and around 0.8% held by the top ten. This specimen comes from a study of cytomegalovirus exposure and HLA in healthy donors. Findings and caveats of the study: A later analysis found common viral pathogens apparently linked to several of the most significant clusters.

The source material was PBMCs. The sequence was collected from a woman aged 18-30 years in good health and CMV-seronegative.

CDR3 region: CASTFDRGYEKLFF. In DNA, the CDR3 is TGTGCCAGCACCTTCGACAGGGGGTATGAAAAACTGTTTTTT. This chain links TRBV28 with TRBJ1-4; TRBD1 agrees at 9 bases. The germline V gene has CDR1 MDHEN and CDR2 SYDVKM. The CDR3 covers 14 residues. V lost 7 bases and J lost 6; bases outside the gene matches: 6.